The T cell receptor (beta chain) described here comes from a study of T cells after yellow fever vaccination. Overall study results and limits: Subsequent booster samples again held most clones from primary vaccination (96% CD4, about 90% CD8). The secondary T-cell response peaked on day 5, not day 15, but was weaker.

CDR1 SGHRS and CDR2 YFSETQ come from the germline V gene. Between the trimmed V and J ends, which lost 7 bases and 0 bases, there was a span of 10 bases. This CDR3 comprises 13 residues. A single record per CDR3 protein comes from TCRdb applying MiXCR to the 5' RACE reads. The sample consists of 200,000 to 250,000 distinct CDR3 sequences, approximately 3% of them appearing once. This clonotype was counted many times. Its cognate antigen is unknown. The sequenced sample was CD4+ T cells sorted from PBMCs, obtained 10 days after the yellow fever booster vaccination. This chain joins TRBV5-1 and TRBJ1-1; D is perhaps TRBD1 (6 bases). The receptor's source is a man aged 18-30 years who received the YFV17D yellow fever vaccine. The CDR3 DNA reads as TGCGCCAGCCGGGAGGGGGTGAACACTGAAGCTTTCTTT. It specifies CASREGVNTEAFF.